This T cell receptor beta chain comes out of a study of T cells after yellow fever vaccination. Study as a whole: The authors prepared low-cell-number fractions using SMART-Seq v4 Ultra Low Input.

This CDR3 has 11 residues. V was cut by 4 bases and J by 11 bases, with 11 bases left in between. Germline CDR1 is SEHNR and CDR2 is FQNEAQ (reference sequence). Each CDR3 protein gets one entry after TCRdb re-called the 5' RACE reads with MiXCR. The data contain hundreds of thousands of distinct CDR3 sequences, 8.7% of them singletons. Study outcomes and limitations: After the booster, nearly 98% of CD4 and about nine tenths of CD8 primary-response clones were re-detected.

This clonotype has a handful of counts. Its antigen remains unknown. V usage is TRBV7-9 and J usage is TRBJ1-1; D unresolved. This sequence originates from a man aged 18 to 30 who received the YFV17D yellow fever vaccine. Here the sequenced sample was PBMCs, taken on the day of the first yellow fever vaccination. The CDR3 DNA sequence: TGTGCCAGCAGCTATGGGGTCGGGGCTTTCTTT. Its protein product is CASSYGVGAFF.